This T cell receptor beta chain derives from a study of blood T cell repertoires in COVID-19. Study context: The origin of the acute and convalescent COVID-19 samples was the United States, Italy and Spain. T cells, B-cell-depleted T cells, or PBMCs provided the cDNA or gDNA that served as material.

Per the original methods: Amplified reference gene primers provided the basis for estimating nucleated cell counts. TCRdb's table, derived via immunoSEQ multiplex PCR, lists solely in-frame clones and lacks some. V and J calls plus clone size are reproduced from that table; the DNA served to infer D and trimming. The sample lists some 100,000 clones; around 89% were seen once. J gave up 5 bases and V 4 bases, and 4 bases lay outside the gene matches. Germline-derived CDR1 and CDR2 are SGHAT and FQNNGV. The CDR3 covers 15 residues. Material for sequencing was peripheral blood. This sequence originates from a human donor with acute or convalescent COVID-19. The donor label of this sample is uncertain. The chain recombines TRBV11-2 with TRBJ2-2, with 10 bases matching TRBD1. The CDR3 nucleotides read TGTGCCAGCAGCTCCCGGGACAGGGGAACCGGGGAGCTGTTTTTT. Amino acid sequence: CASSSRDRGTGELFF.